These 31 T cell receptor beta chains were sequenced from one sample in a study of T cell responses to AZD1222 COVID-19 vaccine. Assay: immunoSEQ multiplex PCR; the TCRdb copy retains only in-frame clones and omits some. The profile shows 200,000 to 250,000 clones, under 95% of them singletons. The material was peripheral blood, obtained on day 0 of MenACWY control vaccination. The receptors shown here come from an adult in good health.

In its sample, this clone was seen a few times. The chain joins TRBV19 to TRBJ1-5; TRBD1 is a possible D gene (5 bases). The CDR3 has 15 amino acids. Trimming took 8 bases from V and 5 from J, leaving 19 bases between them. Germline V CDR1 and CDR2: LNHDA, SQIVND (reference sequence). CDR3 residues: CASFQGSRADQPQHF. CDR3 nucleotides: TGTGCCAGTTTCCAAGGGAGCAGGGCGGATCAGCCCCAGCATTTT.

V and J are TRBV2 and TRBJ1-5; 7 bases line up with TRBD1. Per germline, CDR1 SNHLY and CDR2 FYNNEI. V was pared by 4 bases and J by 0 bases, with 3 bases of the junction left unmatched. The CDR3 is made up of 15 amino acids. The CDR3 sequence: CASSGQGHSNQPQHF. For the CDR3, the DNA is TGTGCCAGCAGTGGACAGGGACATAGCAATCAGCCCCAGCATTTT.

V usage is TRBV6-5 and J usage is TRBJ1-2; D ambiguous. Germline assignment: CDR1 MNHEY and CDR2 SVGAGI. V gave up 7 bases and J gave up 2 bases, with 11 bases separating them. CDR3 length: 13 residues. The CDR3, as DNA: TGTGCCAGCACCGTGACTGAGAACTATGGCTACACCTTC. This encodes CASTVTENYGYTF.

As concerns this clone: This same CDR3 is encoded by further DNA sequences in the sample. The J gene is TRBJ1-1, the V gene TRBV18; D remains ambiguous. Germline lookup yields CDR1 KGHSH and CDR2 LQKENI. Between the trimmed V and J ends, which lost 0 bases and 1 base, there was a span of 9 bases. The CDR3 is 15 residues long. The CDR3 loop is CASSPPYGSNTEAFF. The CDR3 DNA follows: TGTGCCAGCTCACCACCGTACGGATCGAACACTGAAGCTTTCTTT.

The CDR3 region is CASRGGTQAKRELFF. The CDR3 DNA is TGTGCCAGCAGAGGTGGGACCCAGGCCAAAAGGGAGCTGTTTTTT. The V and J genes are TRBV25-1 and TRBJ2-2, with D perhaps matching TRBD1 or TRBD2 (5 bases each). The V gene's germline CDR1 is MGHDK and CDR2 SYGVNS. V lost 6 bases, J lost 9 bases, and 20 bases lay in between. The CDR3 runs 15 residues.

The chain links TRBV6-5 to TRBJ2-2; maybe TRBD1 (6 bases). The CDR3 is 14 amino acids. Germline CDR1 and CDR2: MNHEY and SVGAGI. The V end lost 9 bases, the J end lost 1 base, and 12 bases lay between the germline ends. CDR3 DNA: TGTGCCAGTCGAGGGACAATGAACACCGGGGAGCTGTTTTTT. Encoded protein: CASRGTMNTGELFF.

V and J are TRBV10-3 and TRBJ1-1, with D perhaps matching TRBD1 (6 bases). V was clipped by 6 bases and J by 5 bases, with 22 bases between them. Germline CDR1 and CDR2: ENHRY and SYGVKD. This CDR3 has 16 residues. The CDR3 loop is CAISRAIGGERTEAFF. CDR3 coding DNA: TGTGCCATCAGCCGTGCCATAGGGGGTGAGAGGACTGAAGCTTTCTTT.

The rearrangement joins TRBV7-9 to TRBJ2-1; tentatively, D is TRBD2 (7 bases). The CDR3 consists of 16 residues. The V end was cut by 1 base, the J end by 3 bases, with 13 bases between. Germline values: CDR1 SEHNR, CDR2 FQNEAQ (reference sequence). This chain's CDR3 is CASSLGAGAFYNEQFF. The CDR3 DNA reads as TGTGCCAGCAGCTTAGGGGCGGGGGCCTTCTACAATGAGCAGTTCTTC.

J is TRBJ2-7 and V is TRBV5-5, with a possible D match to TRBD1 (5 bases). The CDR3 has 14 residues. The germline V gene has CDR1 SGHKS and CDR2 YYEKEE (reference sequence). Trimming stripped 0 bases from V and 3 bases from J, with 10 bases between. The CDR3 DNA reads as TGTGCCAGCAGCTTGGCAACAGGACACTACGAGCAGTACTTC. It yields the protein CASSLATGHYEQYF.

CDR3: CASSQVGAGGPLTETQYF. DNA of the CDR3: TGTGCCAGCAGCCAAGTTGGGGCGGGGGGGCCCCTCACGGAGACCCAGTACTTC. The chain recombines TRBV3-1 (or the pseudogene TRBV3-2) with TRBJ2-5; 9 bases are a match to TRBD2. Germline V CDR1 and CDR2: LGHDT, YNNKEL (reference sequence). J lost 5 bases, V lost 1 base, and 14 bases had no gene match. The CDR3 sequence is 18 residues long.

Notes on this clone: Other DNA sequences from this sample encode an identical CDR3 as well. This sequence joins TRBV7-2 and TRBJ1-2; TRBD1 might be the D (5 bases). V dropped 6 bases and J dropped 2 bases, with 10 bases sitting between them. The CDR3 is made up of 13 amino acids. Germline CDR1 reads SGHTA; CDR2 reads FQGNSA. The CDR3 bases are TGTGCCAGCAGTCCTGACAGAAACTATGGCTACACCTTC. Translating gives CASSPDRNYGYTF.

The gene calls are TRBV6-1 and TRBJ1-6, with D tentatively TRBD1 (6 bases). With 1 base removed from V and 0 bases from J, the gap between germline ends came to 10 bases. This CDR3 comprises 17 residues. Germline CDR1 MNHNS, CDR2 SASEGT. CDR3 DNA sequence: TGTGCCAGCAGTGAAGTGCGGGGGCTCTCCTATAATTCACCCCTCCACTTT. This translates into CASSEVRGLSYNSPLHF.

The chain recombines TRBV6-5 with TRBJ1-6, with 8 bases fitting TRBD1. Germline values: CDR1 MNHEY, CDR2 SVGAGI. The CDR3 extends over 13 amino acids. V dropped 11 bases and J dropped 9; count of bases not matched to a gene: 9. CDR3 DNA sequence: TGTGCCGCGGGGTACAGGGGGGGTTCACCCCTCCACTTT. Its translation is CAAGYRGGSPLHF.

For the CDR3, the DNA is TGCGCCAGCAGTGAGTGGACAGATAATTCACCCCTCCACTTT. As protein: CASSEWTDNSPLHF. The chain carries TRBV10-1 and TRBJ1-6; D is perhaps TRBD1 (6 bases). CDR3 length: 14 amino acids. With 1 base removed from V and 5 bases from J, the gap between germline ends came to 6 bases. Germline values: CDR1 WNHNN, CDR2 SYGVQD (reference sequence).

V and J are TRBV19 and TRBJ1-6, with 8 bases matching TRBD1. The CDR3 extends over 15 amino acids. Per the germline V gene, CDR1 is LNHDA and CDR2 is SQIVND (reference sequence). With V trimmed by 4 bases and J by 10 bases, 9 bases remained unmatched. The CDR3 nucleotides read TGTGCCAGTAGTACCGGACAGGGTGAGGGGTCACCCCTCCACTTT. Translating gives CASSTGQGEGSPLHF.

The CDR3 loop reads CASSRDQTILAIYF. CDR3 nucleotides: TGTGCCAGCAGTAGGGACCAGACTATACTCGCCATATATTTT. The chain combines TRBV6-5 with TRBJ1-3; weak D call: TRBD1 (5 bases). The germline gives CDR1 MNHEY, CDR2 SVGAGI. The CDR3 sequence is 14 residues long. Deletions cut 5 bases from V and 11 bases from J, with 19 bases between.

V is TRBV23-1 and J is TRBJ1-6, with unresolved D. TRBV23-1 has ORF status, its function being uncertain. V lost 0 bases to trimming and J lost 4 bases, with 13 bases between them. This CDR3 is built from 17 residues. The CDR3 DNA reads TGCGCCAGCAGTCAATCCCACCCGGGAATATATAATTCACCCCTCCACTTT. Encoded protein: CASSQSHPGIYNSPLHF.

The chain has TRBV6-2 or TRBV6-3 and TRBJ1-2; D is perhaps TRBD1 (6 bases). CDR3 length: 17 residues. Germline assignment: CDR1 MNHEY and CDR2 SVGEGT. The V and J ends lost 6 bases and 1 base respectively, with 21 bases between them. CDR3 loop: CASSRPMRTDYNYGYTF. CDR3 DNA: TGTGCCAGCAGCCGACCCATGCGGACAGATTATAACTATGGCTACACCTTC.

The V and J genes are TRBV2 and TRBJ2-1, with 14 bases fitting TRBD2. V shed 6 bases and J 9 bases; nucleotides not matched to a gene: 7. This CDR3 comprises 15 residues. Germline V gene lookup returns CDR1 SNHLY and CDR2 FYNNEI. Written as DNA, the CDR3 is TGTGCCAGCAGACGACTAGCGGGGGGGCCGGTTGAGCAGTTCTTC. Translation gives CASRRLAGGPVEQFF.

The chain has TRBV5-5 and TRBJ1-5, with TRBD1 as a possible D gene (6 bases). Trimming stripped 4 bases from V and 1 base from J, with 9 bases between. Germline loops: CDR1 SGHKS, CDR2 YYEKEE (reference sequence). The CDR3 loop spans 14 amino acids. Here the CDR3 reads CASSHRVSNQPQHF. CDR3 DNA: TGTGCCAGCAGCCACAGGGTCAGCAATCAGCCCCAGCATTTT.

The chain combines TRBV20-1 with TRBJ2-7; D is uncertain. The CDR3 contains 14 residues. Germline V CDR1 and CDR2: DFQATT, SNEGSKA (reference sequence). V was cut by 3 bases and J by 7 bases, with 19 bases left in between. The CDR3 here is CSASWALGVREQYF. As DNA, the CDR3 is TGCAGTGCTAGTTGGGCGCTTGGGGTTCGGGAGCAGTACTTC.

The chain links TRBV7-2 to TRBJ1-3; D may be TRBD1 (6 bases). V was cut by 5 bases and J by 0 bases, with 8 bases left in between. The CDR3 contains 14 residues. The germline CDR1 and CDR2 sequences are SGHTA and FQGNSA. CDR3 protein: CASSRDNSGNTIYF. CDR3 coding DNA: TGTGCCAGCAGCCGGGACAACTCTGGAAACACCATATATTTT.

This chain joins TRBV7-2 and TRBJ1-5, with D uncertain. The V gene lost 6 bases and the J gene lost 0 bases, with 6 bases spanning the gap. The CDR3 is 13 amino acids. CDR1 and CDR2 (germline): SGHTA, FQGNSA. This chain's CDR3 is CASRQISNQPQHF. The CDR3 coding sequence is TGTGCCAGCAGACAGATTAGCAATCAGCCCCAGCATTTT.

This chain links TRBV2 with TRBJ1-5, with D possibly TRBD1 on 5 matching bases. CDR1 SNHLY and CDR2 FYNNEI come from the germline V gene. V lost 4 bases and J lost 2, with 9 bases in between. CDR3 length equals 14 residues. The CDR3 DNA reads as TGTGCCAGCAGTGCTCTAGGGGGCAATCAGCCCCAGCATTTT. Translated, it gives CASSALGGNQPQHF.

The chain recombines TRBV6-2 or TRBV6-3 with TRBJ1-5; D is unclear. The V gene's germline CDR1 is MNHEY and CDR2 SVGEGT. CDR3 length: 18 residues. The V and J ends lost 2 bases and 0 bases respectively, with 17 bases between them. The chain's CDR3 is CASSYVTPGGYSNQPQHF. The CDR3 bases are TGTGCCAGCAGTTACGTGACGCCCGGCGGGTATAGCAATCAGCCCCAGCATTTT.

The chain has TRBV7-8 and TRBJ1-5; a weak D match, TRBD1 (5 bases). This CDR3 region has 16 residues. The germline CDR1 and CDR2 sequences are SGHVS and FQNEAQ. V shed 5 bases and J shed 0 bases, with 14 bases lying between them. The CDR3 region has the DNA TGTGCCAGCAGCGCACGGGGGAGGAATAGCAATCAGCCCCAGCATTTT. Its translation is CASSARGRNSNQPQHF.

V gene TRBV29-1 combines with J gene TRBJ1-2; 9 bases are a match to TRBD1. Germline CDR1 and CDR2: SQVTM and ANQGSEA. V trimming: 5 bases; J trimming: 4 bases; junction bases outside the gene matches: 11. The CDR3 loop spans 15 amino acids. CDR3 region: CSVTTGTGRPYGYTF. The CDR3 nucleotides read TGCAGCGTTACCACCGGGACAGGGCGCCCCTATGGCTACACCTTC.

This chain connects TRBV10-3 to TRBJ2-1, with TRBD2 matching 8 bases. The CDR3 length is 16 residues. Germline-derived CDR1 and CDR2 are ENHRY and SYGVKD. J was trimmed by 9 bases and V by 2 bases; bases with no gene match: 12. CDR3 nucleotide sequence: TGTGCCATCAGTGAGAAGGCGGGGGGCCCGGGGAGTGAGCAGTTCTTC. This encodes CAISEKAGGPGSEQFF.

The genes are TRBV5-1 and TRBJ2-1; 8 positions agree with TRBD1. V was pared by 0 bases and J by 9 bases, with 8 bases of the junction left unmatched. Germline assignment: CDR1 SGHRS and CDR2 YFSETQ. The CDR3 has 15 amino acids. CDR3 in DNA: TGCGCCAGCAGCTTGGTTCAGGGGGCGAATGCTGAGCAGTTCTTC. Translation gives CASSLVQGANAEQFF.

The chain employs TRBV29-1 and TRBJ2-5; D may be TRBD1 or TRBD2 (5 bases each). The germline V and J ends were trimmed by 5 bases and 6 bases, with 16 bases remaining between them. CDR3 length: 13 residues. CDR1 is SQVTM and CDR2 is ANQGSEA in the germline V gene. This chain's CDR3 is CSVRFSGPQTQYF. DNA for the CDR3: TGCAGCGTTAGGTTTTCGGGGCCACAGACCCAGTACTTC.

The V and J genes are TRBV12-5 and TRBJ1-1, with D possibly TRBD1 on 6 matching bases. Germline loops: CDR1 LGHNT, CDR2 FRNRAP. V dropped 5 bases and J dropped 4 bases, with 11 bases sitting between them. The CDR3 sequence is 13 residues long. Written as DNA, the CDR3 is TGTGCTAGTGGTAAAACAGGGACCACTGAAGCTTTCTTT. Protein: CASGKTGTTEAFF.